Included here is one T cell receptor (beta chain) sequence, with context. No antigen is known for it. This record comes from a study of tumor-infiltrating lymphocytes in primary liver carcinoma. The investigators made TCR beta cDNA from approximately 0.5 ug total RNA, using a constant-region primer. Slightly modified ARM-PCR served as the procedure for the TCR beta libraries. These libraries came from three rounds of nested multiplex PCR. Each of the first two PCR rounds ran roughly 9 cycles with TRBV1-TRBV30 forward and C-beta reverse primers. Each CDR3 protein is one row after TCRdb ran MiXCR on the multiplex PCR reads. The sample shows hundreds of thousands of distinct CDR3 sequences, 50% to 70% of them seen only once. The CDR3 contains 15 residues. Trimming took 3 bases from V and 3 from J; bases not matched to a gene: 6. Germline V gene lookup returns CDR1 LNHDA and CDR2 SQIVND (reference sequence).

General study points: Tumors carried a top-250-clone fraction significantly exceeding that of blood (p = 0.039).

Unsorted whole blood supplied the RNA, and germline DNA was extracted too. The clonotype was recovered from a man in his forties with primary liver carcinoma and hepatitis B virus infection. Specimen: peripheral blood. The V and J genes are TRBV19 and TRBJ2-7, with TRBD2 matching 9 bases. CDR3 loop: CASSIGAGGFYEQYF. Here the CDR3 DNA reads TGTGCCAGTAGTATCGGAGCGGGAGGTTTCTACGAGCAGTACTTC.